Below, 5 T cell receptor beta chains from the same sample are listed, as sequenced in a study of cytomegalovirus exposure and HLA in healthy donors. PCR used 60 Vbeta primers and 13 Jbeta primers. Here immunoSEQ multiplex PCR was the method, and the copy in TCRdb shows in-frame clones only, minus some. The table has approximately 140,000 clones, 60% to 85% seen once; the top ten hold 6.3%. Input material: PBMCs. All receptors derive from a man aged 45 to 65 in good health and CMV-seropositive.

In its sample, this clone was seen once. The chain recombines TRBV27 with TRBJ1-1; D not resolved. In germline, CDR1 is MNHEY, CDR2 SMNVEV (reference sequence). Trimming removed 3 bases at V and 1 base at J, with 9 bases between. CDR3 length: 14 amino acids. The CDR3 sequence is CASSLSRENTEAFF. DNA for the CDR3: TGTGCCAGCAGTTTGAGTCGGGAGAACACTGAAGCTTTCTTT.

The chain combines TRBV27 with TRBJ1-1; D gene ambiguous. Germline V lookup: CDR1 MNHEY, CDR2 SMNVEV (reference sequence). The CDR3 totals 11 residues. V lost 2 bases and J 11 bases, leaving 9 bases between the germline ends. CDR3 in amino acids: CASSLGRRAFF. CDR3 coding DNA: TGTGCCAGCAGTTTAGGACGGAGGGCTTTCTTT.

V is TRBV30 and J is TRBJ2-7; TRBD1 might be the D (7 bases). Germline CDR1 and CDR2: GTSNPN and SVGIG (reference sequence). This CDR3 is built from 13 residues. The V end was cut by 2 bases, the J end by 6 bases, with 14 bases between. The CDR3 nucleotides read TGTGCCTGGAGTAAACACAGGGGAGGCGAGCAGTACTTC. The encoded protein is CAWSKHRGGEQYF. Together with reference TRBV30 and TRBJ2-7, the CDR3 gives the full variable domain: SQTIHQWPATLVQPVGSPLSLECTVEGTSNPNLYWYRQAAGRGLQLLFYSVGIGQISSEVPQNLSASRPQDRQFILSSKKLLLSDSGFYLCAWSKHRGGEQYFGPGTRLTVT.

V gene TRBV6-4 combines with J gene TRBJ1-2; D unclear. This CDR3 is built from 14 residues. V was clipped by 4 bases and J by 10 bases, with 19 bases between them. From germline, CDR1 is MRHNA and CDR2 SNTAGT. CDR3 coding DNA: TGTGCCAGCAGTGTCGATTGGACTGCTAGCTCCTACACCTTC. It translates to CASSVDWTASSYTF.

The gene calls are TRBV5-6 and TRBJ1-5; 9 bases are a match to TRBD1. The V and J ends lost 2 bases and 6 bases, in that order; junction bases with no gene match: 6. Germline assignment: CDR1 SGHDT and CDR2 YYEEEE. The length of the CDR3 is 15 residues. The CDR3 loop is CASSLQGAAGQPQHF. The DNA for the CDR3 is TGTGCCAGCAGCTTACAGGGGGCTGCTGGTCAGCCCCAGCATTTT.